The 26 T cell receptor beta chains in this list originate from one sample, sequenced in a study of blood T cell repertoires in COVID-19. Using immunoSEQ multiplex PCR, the repertoire was profiled, and TCRdb retains in-frame clones only, with some absent. The sample consists of 120,000 or so clones, roughly four fifths of them appearing once. The specimen was peripheral blood. All receptors come from a woman aged 55-70 years with acute or convalescent COVID-19.

V and J are TRBV5-6 and TRBJ1-1; D is ambiguous. Trimming shortened V by 0 bases and J by 4 bases, and 10 bases separated the two germline ends. The CDR3 extends over 14 amino acids. Germline V CDR1 and CDR2: SGHDT, YYEEEE. CDR3 nucleotide sequence: TGTGCCAGCAGCTTGGAGGAGGTTGGCACTGAAGCTTTCTTT. Translated, it gives CASSLEEVGTEAFF.

The rearrangement joins TRBV4-3 to TRBJ1-1; maybe TRBD1 (6 bases). The CDR3 loop spans 15 amino acids. The germline V and J ends were trimmed by 0 bases and 3 bases, with 11 bases remaining between them. Germline lookup yields CDR1 LGHNA and CDR2 YSLEER. The CDR3 spells CASSQDSGEYTEAFF. The CDR3 region has the DNA TGCGCCAGCAGCCAAGATTCAGGGGAATACACTGAAGCTTTCTTT.

This clone was counted a single time. This chain uses TRBV3-1 (or the pseudogene TRBV3-2) with TRBJ1-1, with D possibly TRBD1 on 6 matching bases. Germline CDR1 is LGHDT and CDR2 is YNNKEL (reference sequence). This CDR3 is built from 14 residues. V was cut by 0 bases and J by 4 bases, with 9 bases left in between. DNA of the CDR3: TGTGCCAGCAGCCAAGATCAGGGGTTCACTGAAGCTTTCTTT. Its protein is CASSQDQGFTEAFF.

This chain links TRBV7-2 with TRBJ1-2; D is perhaps TRBD1 (6 bases). V shed 1 base and J shed 8 bases, with 17 bases lying between them. The CDR3 has 15 residues. Germline values: CDR1 SGHTA, CDR2 FQGNSA. The CDR3 is CASSLGGQSAGGYTF. The CDR3 nucleotides are TGTGCCAGCAGCTTAGGCGGACAGAGCGCTGGGGGCTACACCTTC.

The chain uses TRBV7-8 and TRBJ1-5; TRBD1 matches at 8 bases. Germline V gene lookup returns CDR1 SGHVS and CDR2 FQNEAQ. Trimming at V came to 3 bases and at J to 6 bases, leaving 7 bases not matched to a gene. This CDR3 has 15 residues. CDR3 sequence reads: CASSFDRGKAQPQHF. In DNA, the CDR3 is TGTGCCAGCAGCTTTGACAGGGGTAAGGCTCAGCCCCAGCATTTT.

This clone was detected only once. This chain joins TRBV2 and TRBJ1-2; TRBD1 is a possible D gene (6 bases). Per the germline V gene, CDR1 is SNHLY and CDR2 is FYNNEI. There are 13 residues in the CDR3. V gave up 5 bases and J gave up 8 bases, with 15 bases separating them. CDR3 protein: CASSIPGARGYTF. The CDR3 nucleotides are TGTGCCAGCAGTATACCAGGGGCTCGGGGCTACACCTTC.

This clone has a single count. The V gene is TRBV28, the J gene TRBJ1-6; D unclear. The CDR3 has 14 residues. CDR1 and CDR2 (germline): MDHEN, SYDVKM. V was pared by 5 bases and J by 10 bases, with 15 bases between. The CDR3 loop reads CASSPRGLGSPLHF. The CDR3 region has the DNA TGTGCCAGCAGTCCACGAGGACTGGGGTCACCCCTCCACTTT.

V gene TRBV30 combines with J gene TRBJ1-2; 9 bases map to TRBD1. CDR1 and CDR2 (germline): GTSNPN, SVGIG (reference sequence). J gave up 2 bases and V 5 bases, and 12 bases lay outside the gene matches. The CDR3 is 16 residues long. This CDR3 reads CAWARDRAVSNYGYTF. The CDR3 region has the DNA TGTGCCTGGGCCCGGGACAGGGCAGTCTCCAACTATGGCTACACCTTC.

The count of this clone is one. This chain connects TRBV5-4 to TRBJ1-1; weak D call: TRBD1 (5 bases). The V gene's germline CDR1 is SGHNT and CDR2 YYREEE (reference sequence). The V and J ends lost 1 base and 5 bases respectively, with 15 bases between them. The CDR3 runs 15 residues. CDR3 protein: CASSLIGGMGTEAFF. Written as DNA, the CDR3 is TGTGCCAGCAGCTTGATCGGGGGAATGGGAACTGAAGCTTTCTTT.

V is TRBV27 and J is TRBJ1-2, with D perhaps TRBD1 (5 bases). Trimming shortened V by 3 bases and J by 0 bases, and 8 bases separated the two germline ends. Germline V gives CDR1 MNHEY, CDR2 SMNVEV (reference sequence). The CDR3 is made up of 14 amino acids. In DNA, the CDR3 is TGTGCCAGCAGTTTCCTCAGGGCTAACTATGGCTACACCTTC. This translates into CASSFLRANYGYTF.

The chain recombines TRBV28 with TRBJ2-6; 7 bases are shared with TRBD1. V lost 1 base, J lost 2 bases, and 2 bases stayed unmatched. From germline, CDR1 is MDHEN and CDR2 SYDVKM. The CDR3 runs to 16 residues. CDR3 sequence: CASSLFDRAGANVLTF. CDR3 DNA sequence: TGTGCCAGCAGTTTATTCGACAGGGCTGGGGCCAACGTCCTGACTTTC. The full variable domain, in which reference TRBV28 and TRBJ2-6 provide the parts outside the CDR3, is DVKVTQSSRYLVKRTGEKVFLECVQDMDHENMFWYRQDPGLGLRLIYFSYDVKMKEKGDIPEGYSVSREKKERFSLILESASTNQTSMYLCASSLFDRAGANVLTFGAGSRLTVL.

The chain has TRBV10-3 and TRBJ1-2; 10 positions match TRBD1. Unmatched junction bases numbered 6, after V lost 6 bases and J lost 8 bases. From germline, CDR1 is ENHRY and CDR2 SYGVKD. The CDR3 is made up of 13 amino acids. CDR3 region: CAIRLDRGDGYTF. In nucleotides, the CDR3 is TGTGCCATCAGATTGGACAGGGGGGACGGCTACACCTTC.

This chain joins TRBV5-4 and TRBJ2-6, with D possibly matching TRBD2 (6 bases). The germline CDR1 and CDR2 sequences are SGHNT and YYREEE (reference sequence). This CDR3 is built from 19 residues. With 1 base removed from V and 0 bases from J, the gap between germline ends came to 17 bases. The chain's CDR3 is CASSLIFGGSSSGANVLTF. Written as DNA, the CDR3 is TGTGCCAGCAGCTTGATATTCGGAGGGTCTAGCTCTGGGGCCAACGTCCTGACTTTC. The whole variable domain, filled in from reference TRBV5-4 and TRBJ2-6, reads ETGVTQSPTHLIKTRGQQVTLRCSSQSGHNTVSWYQQALGQGPQFIFQYYREEENGRGNFPPRFSGLQFPNYSSELNVNALELDDSALYLCASSLIFGGSSSGANVLTFGAGSRLTVL.

This chain uses TRBV11-2 with TRBJ1-2, with 7 bases that match TRBD1. The trim removed 5 bases at V and 7 bases at J, leaving 10 bases unmatched. The CDR3 sequence is 14 residues long. The germline V gene encodes CDR1 SGHAT and CDR2 FQNNGV. The chain's CDR3 is CASSPPDRVGGYTF. The CDR3 DNA reads as TGTGCCAGCAGCCCACCCGACAGGGTAGGTGGCTACACCTTC.

This clone was detected a few times. CDR3 nucleotide sequence: TGCAGCGTTGCACCCACAGGGGCGACCTACGAGCAGTACTTC. Amino acids: CSVAPTGATYEQYF. This chain links TRBV29-1 with TRBJ2-7, with 7 bases aligning to TRBD1. The ends lost 4 bases at V and 2 bases at J; junction bases unmatched: 8. The CDR3 is 14 amino acids. Germline V lookup: CDR1 SQVTM, CDR2 ANQGSEA.

The rearrangement uses TRBV2 and TRBJ1-2; D is possibly TRBD1 (6 bases). The CDR3 extends over 14 amino acids. Germline V gives CDR1 SNHLY, CDR2 FYNNEI. Trimming stripped 6 bases from V and 4 bases from J, with 15 bases between. CDR3 DNA sequence: TGTGCCAGCAGGGAAAATCGGGACACCTATGGCTACACCTTC. It encodes CASRENRDTYGYTF.

The V gene is TRBV18, the J gene TRBJ2-1; D not certain. Germline lookup yields CDR1 KGHSH and CDR2 LQKENI. CDR3 length equals 15 residues. V shed 0 bases and J shed 0 bases, with 6 bases lying between them. In nucleotides, the CDR3 is TGTGCCAGCTCACCACCCCAGGCCTCCTACAATGAGCAGTTCTTC. It codes for CASSPPQASYNEQFF.

This clone was recorded only once. Its ends do not fully match the called genes, so a read error is possible. The genes are TRBV3-1 (or the pseudogene TRBV3-2) and TRBJ2-7; perhaps TRBD2 as D (6 bases). The CDR3 loop spans 14 amino acids. Germline values: CDR1 LGHDT, CDR2 YNNKEL (reference sequence). CDR3 DNA sequence: TGTGCCAGCAACCAAGATGGTGGAGGGTACGAGCAGTACTTC. Protein sequence: CASNQDGGGYEQYF.

The chain recombines TRBV7-9 with TRBJ1-1, with 7 nucleotides matching TRBD1. Germline assignment: CDR1 SEHNR and CDR2 FQNEAQ (reference sequence). The CDR3 is 14 residues long. With V trimmed by 4 bases and J by 5 bases, 7 bases remained unmatched. The CDR3: CASSSLTGVTEAFF. In DNA form, the CDR3 reads TGTGCCAGCAGCTCCCTCACAGGGGTTACTGAAGCTTTCTTT.

The chain couples TRBV5-4 to TRBJ2-5; TRBD2 might be the D (5 bases). V lost 2 bases, J lost 3 bases, and 11 bases lay in between. The germline gives CDR1 SGHNT, CDR2 YYREEE (reference sequence). The CDR3 extends over 14 amino acids. CDR3 residues: CASSFYDGKETQYF. In DNA, the CDR3 is TGTGCCAGCAGCTTCTACGACGGGAAAGAGACCCAGTACTTC.

The gene calls are TRBV30 and TRBJ2-7; D uncertain. The CDR3 has 15 residues. The germline V and J ends were trimmed by 1 base and 0 bases, with 13 bases remaining between them. Germline V gene lookup returns CDR1 GTSNPN and CDR2 SVGIG (reference sequence). The CDR3 nucleotides read TGTGCCTGGAGTGAACTGCCGACACGCTCCTACGAGCAGTACTTC. It specifies CAWSELPTRSYEQYF.

The rearrangement joins TRBV11-3 to TRBJ2-7; 8 bases are shared with TRBD1. The CDR3 is 14 residues long. V shed 1 base and J 1 base; nucleotides not matched to a gene: 0. Per germline, CDR1 SGHNT and CDR2 YENEEA. CDR3 region: CASSLGTGSYEQYF. The CDR3 DNA sequence: TGTGCCAGCAGCTTAGGGACAGGGTCCTACGAGCAGTACTTC.

This chain links TRBV6-6 with TRBJ1-4, with 8 bases fitting TRBD1. Germline V lookup: CDR1 MNHNY, CDR2 SVGAGI (reference sequence). V lost 5 bases and J lost 7; bases outside the gene matches: 3. The CDR3 runs to 13 residues. The CDR3 coding sequence is TGTGCCAGCAGTCGGACAGGGACTGAAAAACTGTTTTTT. Translation gives CASSRTGTEKLFF.

V is TRBV11-2 and J is TRBJ2-7, with D unresolved. Trimming took off 3 bases at V and 1 base at J, with 7 bases between the two ends. This CDR3 contains 13 residues. Looked up from germline, CDR1 is SGHAT and CDR2 is FQNNGV. The CDR3 DNA follows: TGTGCCAGCAGCTTTGGGCAGTCCTACGAGCAGTACTTC. Translated: CASSFGQSYEQYF.

As regards this clone: This sample includes further DNA sequences coding for the same CDR3. The chain links TRBV7-3 to TRBJ2-1; TRBD2 matches at 11 bases. V lost 4 bases to trimming and J lost 9 bases; unmatched junction nucleotides: 8. Germline CDR1 and CDR2: SGHTA and FQGTGA. CDR3 length: 15 residues. The CDR3 reads CASSSVSGGAGEQFF. For the CDR3, the DNA is TGTGCCAGCAGCTCCGTTAGCGGGGGGGCAGGTGAGCAGTTCTTC.

This clone was seen a few times. The rearrangement uses TRBV5-1 and TRBJ1-2, with D possibly being TRBD1 (6 bases). Between the trimmed V and J ends, which lost 0 bases and 4 bases, there was a span of 13 bases. The CDR3 length is 15 residues. Germline loops: CDR1 SGHRS, CDR2 YFSETQ. CDR3 sequence: CASSLGGGESYGYTF. The CDR3 nucleotides read TGCGCCAGCAGCTTGGGAGGGGGAGAGAGCTATGGCTACACCTTC.